The T cell receptor (beta chain) described here comes from a study of T cell responses to AZD1222 COVID-19 vaccine. Study outcomes and limitations: Repertoire collection took place solely once the T cell response had peaked. As reported, nearly half of all spike-specific TCRs target variant regions that are unmutated. Donors were mostly white British, more females; clonal diversity possibly underestimated.

Pooled together were second doses at about 4 or about 12 weeks. TCRdb keeps only in-frame clones here, not all; method: immunoSEQ multiplex PCR. The table records about 120,000 clones, 93% of them present only once. On this clone itself: Its antigen is undetermined.

Germline-derived CDR1 and CDR2 are LGHNA and YNFKEQ. This CDR3 is 18 amino acids long. V shed 0 bases and J shed 0 bases, with 15 bases lying between them. The receptor's source is an adult who received the AZD1222 COVID-19 vaccine. Sequencing was performed on peripheral blood, taken 28 days after the second AZD1222 dose. This rearrangement joins TRBV4-2 to TRBJ1-3; TRBD1 might be the D (5 bases). CDR3 in amino acids: CASSQEIGGGNSGNTIYF. The CDR3 nucleotides are TGTGCCAGCAGCCAAGAAATCGGGGGAGGAAACTCTGGAAACACCATATATTTT.